This T cell receptor (beta chain) was sequenced during a study of blood T cell repertoires in COVID-19. On the study more broadly: There were acute and convalescent COVID-19 samples, and they came from the United States, Italy and Spain. T cells, B-cell-depleted T cells, or PBMCs provided the cDNA or gDNA that served as material.

Original handling: Amplified reference gene primers provided the basis for estimating nucleated cell counts. TCRdb's copy holds only in-frame clones and misses some; the assay was immunoSEQ multiplex PCR. The V and J calls and clone size come from that table; D and trimming were worked out from the DNA. The table has 12,000 to 15,000 clones, approximately 87% seen once. V was clipped by 5 bases and J by 0 bases; unmatched bases: 10. Germline lookup yields CDR1 SGHVS and CDR2 FNYEAQ. This CDR3 region has 18 residues. This chain links TRBV7-6 with TRBJ2-2, with 9 bases lining up with TRBD1. Sequencing was performed on peripheral blood. The TCR was taken from a human donor in a cohort sampled during active COVID-19. The CDR3 here is CASSTTRDRASNTGELFF. CDR3 DNA sequence: TGTGCCAGCAGCACAACCCGGGACAGGGCATCGAACACCGGGGAGCTGTTTTTT.